This T cell receptor beta chain was recovered during a study of cytomegalovirus exposure and HLA in healthy donors. Whole-study context: Within the Caucasian-associated ancestry cluster were around four fifths of the roughly 400 genotyped donors. Study-wide points: TCR beta sequences numbering under 20,000 were associated with HLA alleles at 0.05 false discovery rate in a later analysis. In most subjects, TCR beta sequences reportedly gave accurate predictions of HLA-A and HLA-B alleles.

60 Vbeta and 13 Jbeta primers were used in PCR. The repertoire was sequenced with immunoSEQ multiplex PCR; TCRdb's copy has only in-frame clones and lacks some. The sample lists 210,000 or so clones; roughly four fifths were seen once. The V end lost 7 bases, the J end lost 3 bases, and 17 bases lay between the germline ends. Looked up from germline, CDR1 is SGHRS and CDR2 is YFSETQ. There are 14 residues in the CDR3. A word on this clone: The antigen is not known.

Sequencing was done on a sample of PBMCs. The sequence was collected from a woman between 25 and 40 years old in good health and CMV-seropositive. The rearrangement uses TRBV5-1 and TRBJ2-7; TRBD1 is a possible D gene (7 bases). CDR3 DNA: TGCGCCAGCCGCTCTTACAGGGGAGGCTACGAGCAGTACTTC. As protein: CASRSYRGGYEQYF.